This T cell receptor (beta chain) is from a study of shared clonotypes between healthy human individuals. Study details: Each donor's CD4 naive and CD4 memory cells filled three plates apiece, CD8 naive two, and CD8 memory one. General study points: Across a handful of donors, naive CD4 shared around 5%, naive CD8 around 4%, memory CD4 roughly 2.3%, memory CD8 around 0.36%.

Regarding this clone: Its antigen is as yet unknown.

Trimming cost V 5 bases and J 1 base; bases outside gene matches: 1. The V gene's germline CDR1 is SEHNR and CDR2 FQNEAQ (reference sequence). The CDR3 covers 15 residues. The protocol was immunoSEQ multiplex PCR, while the TCRdb copy is restricted to in-frame clones and leaves out a portion. The sample consists of around 1,900,000 clones, about 93% of them appearing once. Positively selected for CCR7, the CD45RO-negative cells used as naive CD8 cells excluded terminally differentiated effector memory CD45RA+ cells. The clonotype comes from a young man in good health. Some clones in this sample may be carry-over from other donors' samples. Material for sequencing was naive CD8+ T cells from PBMCs. This sequence joins TRBV7-9 and TRBJ2-1; TRBD2 agrees at 11 bases. The CDR3 protein is CASSRLAGSYNEQFF. The CDR3 DNA reads as TGTGCCAGCAGCCGACTAGCGGGATCCTACAATGAGCAGTTCTTC.